This TCR beta chain was retrieved from a study of identical twins. TCRdb itself ran the 5' RACE reads through MiXCR, one entry per CDR3 protein. The repertoire holds about 530,000 distinct CDR3 sequences, with over 12% as singletons. The J segment lost 4 bases and the V segment lost 3 bases, leaving 5 bases of the junction unmatched. The CDR3 has 15 amino acids. The germline V gene encodes CDR1 MDHEN and CDR2 SYDVKM. The same sample was also used in a study of yellow fever vaccine responses in identical twins.

Specimen: CD4+ T cells sorted from blood. The chain has TRBV28 and TRBJ1-2; TRBD1 aligns across 10 bases. This sequence originates from a woman aged 18-35 years in good health. The CDR3, as DNA: TGTGCCAGCAGTTTTCCGGACAGGGGGGTCTATGGCTACACCTTC. This encodes CASSFPDRGVYGYTF.